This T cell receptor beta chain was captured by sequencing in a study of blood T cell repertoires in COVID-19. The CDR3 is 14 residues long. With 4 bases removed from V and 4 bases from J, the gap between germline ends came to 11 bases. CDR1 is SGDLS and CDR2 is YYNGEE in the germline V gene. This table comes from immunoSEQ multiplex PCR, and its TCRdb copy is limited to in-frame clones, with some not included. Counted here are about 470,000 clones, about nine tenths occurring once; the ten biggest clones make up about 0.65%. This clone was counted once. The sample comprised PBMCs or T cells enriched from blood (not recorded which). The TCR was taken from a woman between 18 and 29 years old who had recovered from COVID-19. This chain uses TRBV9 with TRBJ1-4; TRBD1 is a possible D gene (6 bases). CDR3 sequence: CASSQDSLNEKLFF. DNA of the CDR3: TGTGCCAGCAGCCAGGACAGCCTTAATGAAAAACTGTTTTTT.